This T cell receptor beta chain originates from a study of blood T cells in healthy people across ages. V gave up 11 bases and J gave up 1 base, with 14 bases separating them. Germline V gene data show CDR1 as WSHSY and CDR2 as SAAADI. The CDR3 has 13 residues. General observations from the study: Across the age range, TCR beta diversity per million T cells fell in a roughly linear way.

Next came a second PCR, run for about 7 to 12 cycles, which used a sample-barcoded 5' primer along with a J-beta primer mix. Every molecule of cDNA carried a tag from a template-switch adaptor with 12 random nucleotides. TCRdb itself ran the 5' RACE reads through MiXCR, one entry per CDR3 protein. The sample yields approximately 780,000 distinct CDR3 sequences, roughly 26% seen once. Remarks on this clonotype: No antigen is known for it.

These data were also filed under a second study, of T cells of mothers and their children. From that study: About 6 children and their three healthy Caucasian mothers were the donors.

This chain uses TRBV10-2 with TRBJ1-1; D call uncertain. The source is a boy aged 10-17 years in good health. Sequencing was done on a sample of blood. CDR3 sequence (DNA): TGCGCCGGTGGCCGGGCGCGGAACACTGAAGCTTTCTTT. Amino acids: CAGGRARNTEAFF.